These T cell receptor beta chains were read from a single sample in a study of T cells expressing NK-cell markers. One entry per CDR3 protein, without DNA, is what TCRdb gives after re-calling the 5' RACE reads. This table lists roughly 170,000 distinct CDR3 sequences. The sample comprised blood T cells: a sorted CD56 or NKG2C T cell subset, CD4+ or CD8+ T cells, or bulk PBMC T cells (not recorded which). Receptors were obtained from a woman aged 18-70 years in good health. Each CDR3 is given with its conserved first and last residue.

j_gene,v_gene,CDR3aa
TRBJ2-5,TRBV20-1,CSAPVHAETQYF
TRBJ1-3,TRBV10-3,CAISESSVAIYF
TRBJ2-2,TRBV5-1,CASSTGLAENTGELFF
TRBJ1-4,TRBV5-6,CASSFYRSSENEKLFF
TRBJ2-1,TRBV4-1,CASSQGDSVIYNEQFF
TRBJ2-7,TRBV29-1,CSVHSGRAQQYF
TRBJ2-3,TRBV12-3/TRBV12-4,CASSFGGAFADTQYF
TRBJ2-1,TRBV20-1,CSAIGTSGQNEQFF
TRBJ2-7,TRBV6-5,CASSSTDRGYEQYF
TRBJ2-7,TRBV5-1,CASSLALGTGSSYEQYF
TRBJ2-7,TRBV20-1,CSAAVTRGYEQYF
TRBJ2-5,TRBV20-1,CSAQRTEETQYF
TRBJ1-5,TRBV12-3/TRBV12-4,CASRYDMDSNQPQHF
TRBJ2-7,TRBV3-1,CASSQGYSLAGVYEQYF
TRBJ2-4,TRBV7-8,CASSPEGGNIQYF
TRBJ1-2,TRBV20-1,CSASIIDGYTF
TRBJ2-3,TRBV10-3,CAISGGLAGGSSTDTQYF
TRBJ1-3,TRBV5-1,CASSLAASGQVRNTIYF
TRBJ1-2,TRBV9,CASSVAPTVGYTF
TRBJ2-1,TRBV24-1,CATSDRGTGTNEQFF
TRBJ2-3,TRBV5-1,CASSLASTARTDTQYF
TRBJ2-7,TRBV9,CASSVGRGEYEQYF
TRBJ1-6,TRBV5-6,CASSWENNSPLHF
TRBJ1-1,TRBV24-1,CATSGVPGLNTEAFF
TRBJ2-5,TRBV3-1,CASSPFRGSGTQETQYF
TRBJ2-2,TRBV4-2,CASSQVLESLNTGELFF
TRBJ1-5,TRBV15,CATSRPGTDNQPQHF
TRBJ2-3,TRBV2,CATRLADVLDTQYF
TRBJ2-7,TRBV16,CASSLNRGGNEQYF
TRBJ1-4,TRBV10-3,CAISGQGIRLFF
TRBJ2-1,TRBV5-1,CASRTGHLIYNEQFF
TRBJ2-7,TRBV18,CASSPYRVGSYEQYF
TRBJ1-6,TRBV27,CASSLGQGDNSPLHF
TRBJ2-5,TRBV5-5,CASSFFSGGWKETQYF
TRBJ2-3,TRBV5-6,CASSSPAGLTDTQYF
TRBJ2-5,TRBV29-1,CSVDRDQETQYF
TRBJ2-5,TRBV14,CASSLGFPPAETQYF
TRBJ2-7,TRBV5-1,CASRISPGTGGFYEQYF
TRBJ2-3,TRBV7-9,CASSPWGRETSTDTQYF
TRBJ2-5,TRBV7-8,CASSKGTGNQETQYF
TRBJ2-7,TRBV7-9,CASRLSGGNSYEQYF
TRBJ2-7,TRBV20-1,CSAPGTSGTSHLYEQYF
TRBJ2-3,TRBV5-1,CASSFRLAGNTDTQYF
TRBJ2-7,TRBV5-1,CASSPGLVMDEQYF
TRBJ1-3,TRBV12-3/TRBV12-4,CASSASSGNTIYF
TRBJ2-7,TRBV20-1,CSAPPTGGYEQYF
TRBJ2-3,TRBV20-1,CSTGRADTQYF
TRBJ2-6,TRBV6-5,CASSSRVGVTGANVLTF
TRBJ2-7,TRBV12-3/TRBV12-4,CASSFSTSSEQYF
TRBJ2-5,TRBV11-1,CASSLKRLKQETQYF
TRBJ2-1,TRBV19,CASRERGGLPEQFF
TRBJ1-1,TRBV5-1,CASSPGQGNEAFF
TRBJ1-2,TRBV11-2,CASSMTTGGDYGYTF
TRBJ2-5,TRBV5-1,CASSWGRDGQETQYF
TRBJ1-3,TRBV20-1,CSARVIRGNTIYF
TRBJ2-2,TRBV5-4,CASSLRMGLAGEKTGELFF
TRBJ2-1,TRBV18,CASSPRGQWGYNEQFF
TRBJ2-4,TRBV7-3,CASSLGSTGLGTKNIQYF
TRBJ2-5,TRBV3-1,CASSQGGTTETQYF